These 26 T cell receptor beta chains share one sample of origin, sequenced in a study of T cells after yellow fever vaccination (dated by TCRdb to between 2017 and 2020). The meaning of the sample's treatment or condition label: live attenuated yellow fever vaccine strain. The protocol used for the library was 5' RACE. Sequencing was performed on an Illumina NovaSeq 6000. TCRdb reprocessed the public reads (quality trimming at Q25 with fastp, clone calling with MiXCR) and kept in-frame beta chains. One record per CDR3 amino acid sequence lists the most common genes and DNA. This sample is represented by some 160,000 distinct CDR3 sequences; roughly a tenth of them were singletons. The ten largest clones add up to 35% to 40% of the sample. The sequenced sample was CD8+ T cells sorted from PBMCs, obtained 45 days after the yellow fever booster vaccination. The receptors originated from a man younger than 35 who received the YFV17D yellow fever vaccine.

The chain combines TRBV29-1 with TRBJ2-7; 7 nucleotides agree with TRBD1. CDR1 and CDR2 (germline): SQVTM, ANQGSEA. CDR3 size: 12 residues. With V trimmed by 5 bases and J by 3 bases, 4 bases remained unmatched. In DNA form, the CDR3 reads TGCAGCGTTCGGGACAGAAACTACGAGCAGTACGTC. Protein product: CSVRDRNYEQYV.

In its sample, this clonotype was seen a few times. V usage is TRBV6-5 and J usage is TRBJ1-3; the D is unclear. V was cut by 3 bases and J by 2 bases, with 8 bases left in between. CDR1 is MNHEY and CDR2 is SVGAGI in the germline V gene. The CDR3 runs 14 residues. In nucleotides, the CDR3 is TGTGCCAGCAGTTATTCAGGCGCTGGAAACACCATATATTTT. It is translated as CASSYSGAGNTIYF.

CDR3 protein: CASSLDVPEANTEAFF. CDR3 in DNA: TGTGCCAGCAGCTTAGATGTTCCAGAAGCGAACACTGAAGCTTTCTTT. The rearrangement joins TRBV7-3 to TRBJ1-1; D not certain. Germline assignment: CDR1 SGHTA and CDR2 FQGTGA. The CDR3 runs to 16 residues. The V end was cut by 2 bases, the J end by 1 base, with 14 bases between.

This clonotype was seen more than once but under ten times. CDR3 nucleotides: TGTGCCAGCAGTTTAGGGGGGACACCTTTTAGCAATCAGCCCCAGCATTTT. Encoded protein: CASSLGGTPFSNQPQHF. This chain joins TRBV27 and TRBJ1-5; possible D gene TRBD1, 6 bases. The CDR3 spans 17 residues. Germline-derived CDR1 and CDR2 are MNHEY and SMNVEV (reference sequence). With 2 bases removed from V and 0 bases from J, the gap between germline ends came to 14 bases.

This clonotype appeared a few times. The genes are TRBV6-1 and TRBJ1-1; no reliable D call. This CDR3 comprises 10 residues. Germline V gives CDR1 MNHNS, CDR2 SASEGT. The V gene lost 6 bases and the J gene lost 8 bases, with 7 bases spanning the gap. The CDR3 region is CASSVNEAFF. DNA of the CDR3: TGTGCCAGCAGCGTCAACGAAGCTTTCTTT.

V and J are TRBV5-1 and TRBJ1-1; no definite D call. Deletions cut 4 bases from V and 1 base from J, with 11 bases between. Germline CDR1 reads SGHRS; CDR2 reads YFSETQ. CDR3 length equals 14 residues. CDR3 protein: CASSGRGGNTEAFF. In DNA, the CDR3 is TGCGCCAGCAGCGGCCGGGGAGGGAACACTGAAGCTTTCTTT.

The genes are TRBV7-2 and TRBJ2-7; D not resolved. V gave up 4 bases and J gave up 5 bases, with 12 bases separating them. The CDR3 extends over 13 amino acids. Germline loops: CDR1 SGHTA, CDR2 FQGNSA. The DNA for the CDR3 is TGTGCCAGCAGCTCCCGAAGGTGGGACGAGCAGTACGTC. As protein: CASSSRRWDEQYV.

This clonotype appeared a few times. CDR3 residues: CATRGRRTDTQYF. CDR3 sequence (DNA): TGTGCCACCCGAGGACGTCGCACAGATACGCAGTATTTT. This chain connects TRBV7-2 to TRBJ2-3; no reliable D call. CDR1 SGHTA and CDR2 FQGNSA come from the germline V gene. V was trimmed by 10 bases and J by 1 base, leaving 12 bases between them. This CDR3 spans 13 amino acids.

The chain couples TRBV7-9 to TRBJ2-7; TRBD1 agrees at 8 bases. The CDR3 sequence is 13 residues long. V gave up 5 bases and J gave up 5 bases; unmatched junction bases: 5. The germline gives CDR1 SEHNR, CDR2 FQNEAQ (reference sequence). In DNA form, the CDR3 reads TGTGCCAGCAGCCCCCCGACAGGGGACGAGCAGTACGTC. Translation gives CASSPPTGDEQYV.

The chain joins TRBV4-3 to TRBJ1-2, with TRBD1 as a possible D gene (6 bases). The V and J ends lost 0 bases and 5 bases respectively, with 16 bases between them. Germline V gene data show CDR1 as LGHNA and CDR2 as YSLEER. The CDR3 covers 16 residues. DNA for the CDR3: TGCGCCAGCAGCCAAGATAGGGGGGCAGGGGATTATGGCTACACCTTC. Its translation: CASSQDRGAGDYGYTF.

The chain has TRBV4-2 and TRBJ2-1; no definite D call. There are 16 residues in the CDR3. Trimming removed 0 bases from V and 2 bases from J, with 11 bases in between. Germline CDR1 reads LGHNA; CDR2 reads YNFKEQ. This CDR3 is CASSQEESSPYNEQFF. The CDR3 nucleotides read TGTGCCAGCAGCCAAGAAGAGAGTAGCCCCTACAATGAGCAGTTCTTC.

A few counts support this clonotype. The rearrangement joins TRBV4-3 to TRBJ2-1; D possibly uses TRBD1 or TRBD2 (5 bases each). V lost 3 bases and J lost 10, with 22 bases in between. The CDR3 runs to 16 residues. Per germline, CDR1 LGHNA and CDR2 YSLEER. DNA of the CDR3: TGCGCCAGCAGCCATGTCCTTAAGGACAATAGAGGGGAGCAGTTCTTC. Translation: CASSHVLKDNRGEQFF.

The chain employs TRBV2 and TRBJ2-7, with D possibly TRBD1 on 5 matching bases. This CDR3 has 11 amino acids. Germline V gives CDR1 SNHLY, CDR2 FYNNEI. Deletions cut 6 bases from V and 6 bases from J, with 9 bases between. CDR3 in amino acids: CASRAGREQYF. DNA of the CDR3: TGTGCCAGCAGAGCAGGGCGCGAGCAGTACTTC.

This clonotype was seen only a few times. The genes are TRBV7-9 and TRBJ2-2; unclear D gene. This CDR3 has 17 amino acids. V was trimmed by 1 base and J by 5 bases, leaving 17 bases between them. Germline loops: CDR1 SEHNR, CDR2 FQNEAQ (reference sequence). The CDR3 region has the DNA TGTGCCAGCAGCTTAGTGGTATATGCCCTACGGACCGGGGAGCTGTTTTTT. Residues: CASSLVVYALRTGELFF.

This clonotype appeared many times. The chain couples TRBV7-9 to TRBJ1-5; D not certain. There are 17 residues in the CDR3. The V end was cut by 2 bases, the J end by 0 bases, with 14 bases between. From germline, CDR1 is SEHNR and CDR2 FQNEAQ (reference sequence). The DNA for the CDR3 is TGTGCCAGCAGCTTATACGAGGGCGCATATAGCAATCAGCCCCAGCATTTT. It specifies CASSLYEGAYSNQPQHF.

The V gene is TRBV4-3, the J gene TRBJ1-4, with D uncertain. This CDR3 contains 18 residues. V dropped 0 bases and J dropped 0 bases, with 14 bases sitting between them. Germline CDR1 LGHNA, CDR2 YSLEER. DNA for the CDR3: TGCGCCAGCAGCCAAGATTCGACCCACGCTGCAACTAATGAAAAACTGTTTTTT. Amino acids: CASSQDSTHAATNEKLFF.

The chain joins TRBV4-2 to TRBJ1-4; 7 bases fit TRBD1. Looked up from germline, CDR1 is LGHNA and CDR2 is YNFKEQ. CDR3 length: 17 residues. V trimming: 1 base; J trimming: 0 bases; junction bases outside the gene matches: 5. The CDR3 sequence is CASSQALGTATNEKLFF. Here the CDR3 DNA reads TGTGCCAGCAGCCAAGCCCTTGGGACAGCAACTAATGAAAAACTGTTTTTT.

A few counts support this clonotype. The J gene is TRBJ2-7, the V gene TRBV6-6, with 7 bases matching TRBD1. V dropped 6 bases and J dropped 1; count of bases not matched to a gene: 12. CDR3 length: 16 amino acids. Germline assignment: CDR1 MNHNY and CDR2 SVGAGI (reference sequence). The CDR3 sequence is CASSYSPGTASYEQYV. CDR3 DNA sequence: TGTGCCAGCAGCTATAGCCCCGGGACAGCGTCCTACGAGCAGTACGTC.

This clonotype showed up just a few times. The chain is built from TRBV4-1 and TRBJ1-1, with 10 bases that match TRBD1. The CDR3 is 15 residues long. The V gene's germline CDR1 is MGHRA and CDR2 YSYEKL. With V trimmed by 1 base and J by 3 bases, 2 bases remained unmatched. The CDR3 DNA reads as TGCGCCAGCAGCCAAGGGGACAGGGGATACACTGAAGCTTTCTTT. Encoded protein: CASSQGDRGYTEAFF.

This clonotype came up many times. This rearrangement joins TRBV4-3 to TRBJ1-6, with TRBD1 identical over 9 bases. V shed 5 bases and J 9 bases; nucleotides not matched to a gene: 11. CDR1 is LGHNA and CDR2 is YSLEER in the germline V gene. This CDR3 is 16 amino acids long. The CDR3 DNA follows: TGCGCCAGCAGCTCAGCATTCCCGGGACAGGGTTCACCCCTCCACTTT. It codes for CASSSAFPGQGSPLHF.

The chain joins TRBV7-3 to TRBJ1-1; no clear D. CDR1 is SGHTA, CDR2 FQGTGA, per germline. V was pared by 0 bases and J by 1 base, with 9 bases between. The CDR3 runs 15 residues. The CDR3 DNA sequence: TGTGCCAGCAGCTTAACCGGGCTAGGGAACACTGAAGCTTTCTTT. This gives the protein CASSLTGLGNTEAFF.

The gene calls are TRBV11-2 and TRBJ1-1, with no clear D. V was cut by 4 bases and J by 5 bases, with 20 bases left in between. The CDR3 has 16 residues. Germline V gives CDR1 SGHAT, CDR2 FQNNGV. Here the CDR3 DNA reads TGTGCCAGCAGCTCCGGGGATATCGGCCTGGGGACTGAAGCTTTCTTT. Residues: CASSSGDIGLGTEAFF. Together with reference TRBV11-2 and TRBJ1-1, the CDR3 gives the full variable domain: EAGVAQSPRYKIIEKRQSVAFWCNPISGHATLYWYQQILGQGPKLLIQFQNNGVVDDSQLPKDRFSAERLKGVDSTLKIQPAKLEDSAVYLCASSSGDIGLGTEAFFGQGTRLTVV.

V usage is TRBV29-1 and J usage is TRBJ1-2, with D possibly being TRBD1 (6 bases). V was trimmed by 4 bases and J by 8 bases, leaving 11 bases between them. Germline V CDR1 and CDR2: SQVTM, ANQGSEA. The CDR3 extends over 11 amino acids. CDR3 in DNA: TGCAGCGTTGTCGGGGGCGCGGGCTACACCTTC. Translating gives CSVVGGAGYTF.

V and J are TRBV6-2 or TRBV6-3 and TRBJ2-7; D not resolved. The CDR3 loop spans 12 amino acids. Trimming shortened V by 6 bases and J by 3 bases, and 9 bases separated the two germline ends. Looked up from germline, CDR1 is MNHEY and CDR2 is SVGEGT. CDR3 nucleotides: TGTGCCAGCAGCCGACTTGGCTACGAGCAGTACGTC. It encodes CASSRLGYEQYV.

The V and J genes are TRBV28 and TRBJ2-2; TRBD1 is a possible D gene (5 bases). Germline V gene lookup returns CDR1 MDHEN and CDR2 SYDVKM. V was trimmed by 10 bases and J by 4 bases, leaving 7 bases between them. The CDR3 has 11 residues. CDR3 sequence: CATDSTGELFF. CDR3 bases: TGTGCCACCGACAGCACCGGGGAGCTGTTTTTT.

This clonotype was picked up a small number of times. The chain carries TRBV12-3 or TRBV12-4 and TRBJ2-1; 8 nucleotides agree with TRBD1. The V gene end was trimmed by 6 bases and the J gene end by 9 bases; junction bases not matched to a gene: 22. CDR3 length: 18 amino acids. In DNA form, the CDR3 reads TGTGCCAGCAGCCATTCGGGGCCCGGCAGGGGGCGATTAGGTGAGCAGTTCTTC. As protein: CASSHSGPGRGRLGEQFF.